Listed below are T cell receptor beta chains from one sample, sequenced in a study of OX40 agonist ivuxolimab in advanced cancers. The protocol was immunoSEQ multiplex PCR, while the TCRdb copy is restricted to in-frame clones and leaves out a portion. The sample includes about 36,000 clones, 88% seen only once; the top ten take approximately 4.1%. Sequencing used CD4+ or CD8+ T cells sorted from blood, obtained in a trial of the OX40 agonist ivuxolimab. These receptor sequences come from an adult with an advanced solid tumor such as melanoma, head and neck, liver or kidney cancer. CDR3s include the opening cysteine and the closing phenylalanine or tryptophan. A D gene is named only where the DNA matches it firmly. Part of the rows lack a size; the others show once, few, many or a class for expanded clones.

j_call d_call clone_size v_call cdr3_aa cdr3_nt
TRBJ2-1 TRBD2 - TRBV11-3 CASSLGTSGVNEQFF TGTGCCAGCAGCTTAGGGACTAGCGGGGTAAATGAGCAGTTCTTC
TRBJ2-6 - - TRBV11-1 CASSPSFGANVLTF TGTGCCAGCAGCCCTTCTTTTGGGGCCAACGTCCTGACTTTC
TRBJ1-1 - - TRBV6-5 CASLSGTNTEAFF TGTGCCAGCTTATCGGGGACGAACACTGAAGCTTTCTTT
TRBJ2-3 - - TRBV29-1 CSVAWTSNTDTQYF TGCAGCGTTGCCTGGACGAGCAACACAGATACGCAGTATTTT
TRBJ1-2 - - TRBV18 CASSQNGYTNYGYTF TGTGCCAGCTCACAAAACGGTTATACTAACTATGGCTACACCTTC
TRBJ1-2 - - TRBV6-5 CASSFHDRYGYTF TGTGCCAGCAGTTTTCACGACAGATATGGCTACACCTTC
TRBJ2-3 TRBD2 - TRBV5-1 CASSPPGLAGASTDTQYF TGCGCCAGCAGCCCCCCGGGACTAGCGGGGGCTAGCACAGATACGCAGTATTTT
TRBJ2-1 TRBD2 - TRBV4-2 CASSPKTSGNEQFF TGTGCCAGCAGCCCTAAGACTAGCGGGAATGAGCAGTTCTTC
TRBJ2-6 - few TRBV2 CASSEPYTAGANVLTF TGTGCCAGCAGTGAACCCTATACAGCTGGGGCCAACGTCCTGACTTTC
TRBJ1-5 - - TRBV11-3 CAPKGAAAYSNQPQHF TGTGCCCCCAAAGGGGCCGCGGCGTATAGCAATCAGCCCCAGCATTTT